This T cell receptor beta chain came from a study of blood T cell repertoires in COVID-19. About the study: Sites across the United States, Italy and Spain contributed samples from acute and convalescent COVID-19. In each case, the material was cDNA or gDNA derived from T cells, B-cell-depleted T cells, or PBMCs.

Original processing methods: Researchers report that nucleated cell counts were estimated from reference gene primer amplification. Data came from immunoSEQ multiplex PCR; TCRdb stores just in-frame clones and leaves some out. V, J and clone size were drawn from that table, and D and trimming were deduced from the DNA. The profile shows some 250,000 clones, around 82% of them singletons. The TCR originated in a young woman with acute or convalescent COVID-19. The sample comprised peripheral blood.

The CDR3 is CASSSYNTGELFF. The CDR3 DNA reads TGTGCCAGCAGCTCGTATAACACCGGGGAGCTGTTTTTT. This chain links TRBV5-6 with TRBJ2-2; D unresolved. Deletions cut 3 bases from V and 2 bases from J, with 5 bases between. CDR3 length: 13 amino acids. Germline V gives CDR1 SGHDT, CDR2 YYEEEE.